A selection of T cell receptor beta chains follows, all from one sample in a study of low-dose radiotherapy and immunotherapy resistance in tumors. A single record per CDR3 protein comes from TCRdb applying MiXCR to the reads. The sample lists tens of thousands of distinct CDR3 sequences; 20% to 25% were seen once. The specimen comprised PBMCs, sampled after low-dose radiotherapy plus immunotherapy. These receptors were taken from a female donor with ovarian cancer. CDR3s leave out the opening cysteine and the closing phenylalanine or tryptophan. Some rows have no size entry. The others give once, few or many, or a class for an expanded clone.

TRBJ2-3	many	TRBV19	ASSILGLAGAHTDTQY
TRBJ1-5	many	TRBV7-8	ASSLARSNQPQH
TRBJ2-7	NA	TRBV25-1	ASSETGHVPYEQY
TRBJ2-3	few	TRBV7-3	ASSFGAGGTDTQY
TRBJ1-2	many	TRBV21-1	ASSRGGLAGVGYGYT
TRBJ2-3	many	TRBV11-2	ASSLGMRTSGRRTDTQY
TRBJ1-2	many	TRBV25-1	ASSDSGSANYGYT
TRBJ1-2	many	TRBV6-2/TRBV6-3	ASRTPRGRENGYT
TRBJ2-5	many	TRBV6-2/TRBV6-3	ASTSQAGTGSGETQY
TRBJ2-3	many	TRBV7-2	ASSLQGGTSTDTQY
TRBJ2-4	many	TRBV20-1	SARARAKNIQY
TRBJ1-2	many	TRBV9	ASSRGGNYGYT
TRBJ2-7	NA	TRBV11-3	ASSAVGGAYEQY
TRBJ2-4	many	TRBV6-2/TRBV6-3	ASSRSSVVNIQY
TRBJ1-4	NA	TRBV28	ASKPEKEKLF
TRBJ2-3	many	TRBV29-1	SVETGTDTQY
TRBJ1-2	NA	TRBV6-5	ASSPITGEGYT
TRBJ2-3	many	TRBV7-2	ASSGGSDTQY
TRBJ2-3	few	TRBV5-1	ASSQAYPSTDTQY
TRBJ1-1	few	TRBV28	ASSLRRTMNTEAF
TRBJ2-2	many	TRBV20-1	SARDIQAGELF
TRBJ1-2	many	TRBV6-6	ASSYLQDYGYT
TRBJ2-5	many	TRBV19	ASSVLLAGVTETQY
TRBJ1-2	NA	TRBV15	ATSRDRGFGYT
TRBJ2-1	many	TRBV20-1	SARGRLAGGLEQF
TRBJ2-7	many	TRBV11-2	ASSLDPGHTYEQY
TRBJ1-2	many	TRBV19	ASSEPRESNYGYT
TRBJ2-5	NA	TRBV19	ASTWTRGAAETQY
TRBJ1-2	many	TRBV2	ASSGQTAVYGYT
TRBJ2-2	many	TRBV7-2	ASSLRGGSGAGELF
TRBJ1-5	many	TRBV6-1	ASRGGNLNNQPQH
TRBJ1-6	many	TRBV12-3/TRBV12-4	ASSLKSGVNSPLH
TRBJ2-5	many	TRBV19	ASSYGTGAQETQY
TRBJ2-3	many	TRBV2	ASRASGGADTQY
TRBJ1-1	NA	TRBV3-1	ASSQTSAGLSVEAF
TRBJ1-1	NA	TRBV2	ASSEALSDRGPPNTEAF
TRBJ2-7	many	TRBV6-1	ASSPGGYSLGEQY
TRBJ2-1	many	TRBV18	ASSPQIRELAVRYNEQF
TRBJ2-2	many	TRBV5-1	ASSFSLPTGELF
TRBJ2-2	NA	TRBV4-1	ASSQAIATGELFF
TRBJ2-3	NA	TRBV7-9	ASSLSGTVTDTQY
TRBJ2-1	NA	TRBV9	ASSVDIEGGWSYNEQF
TRBJ2-1	many	TRBV29-1	SVEGLAAYNEQF